This record looks at one TCR beta chain sequence and its context. Its matching antigen is unknown. Vbeta (60) and Jbeta (13) primers were used in the PCR. The assay was immunoSEQ multiplex PCR, and TCRdb's table has in-frame clones only and misses some. The data include about 130,000 clones; the top ten clones carry 1.5% to 1.7%. This sample stems from a study of cytomegalovirus exposure and HLA in healthy donors. Findings of the study overall: Among the most significant clusters, several appeared linked to common viral pathogens in a later analysis. Later work found that TCR association rates differed between HLA loci; DRB1 had the most and HLA-C the fewest.

CDR1 is MNHEY and CDR2 is SVGAGI in the germline V gene. Trimming pared 2 bases from V and 1 base from J, leaving 14 bases between. This CDR3 is built from 16 residues. V usage is TRBV6-5 and J usage is TRBJ1-1, with D hard to call. The receptor was derived from a middle-aged woman in good health and CMV-seronegative. Input material: PBMCs. The CDR3 loop is CASSYVGPRENTEAFF. The CDR3 DNA sequence: TGTGCCAGCAGTTACGTGGGCCCGAGGGAGAACACTGAAGCTTTCTTT.